This TCR beta chain was sequenced during a study of cytomegalovirus exposure and HLA in healthy donors. Study observations and caveats: Analyses of presence/absence relied on an assumption of roughly uniform sequencing depth across donors.

With regard to this clone: What it binds is not known.

Germline V gene sequence: CDR1 SQVTM, CDR2 ANQGSEA. V dropped 4 bases and J dropped 2 bases, with 9 bases sitting between them. The CDR3 length is 12 residues. PCR amplification relied on 60 Vbeta primers (plus 13 Jbeta primers). Clones were sequenced by immunoSEQ multiplex PCR, and TCRdb holds only the in-frame ones, with some missing. The repertoire includes about 120,000 clones, 77% of them detected once, and about 3.9% sits in the top ten. The chain uses TRBV29-1 and TRBJ2-7; D is perhaps TRBD1 (5 bases). The origin of this receptor is a human donor in good health. The specimen was PBMCs. CDR3 sequence (DNA): TGCAGCGTTGTAAGGGGAACCTACGAGCAGTACTTC. Amino acids: CSVVRGTYEQYF.